The T cell receptor (beta chain) described here comes from a study of post-analysis software for immune sequencing data. Study-wide points: Roughly 5 TRBV segments, TRBV5-6, TRBV5-1 and TRBV20-1 among them, were found more frequent in patients than controls.

A word on this clonotype: Its antigen is not identified.

Incorporated into the TCR beta cDNA libraries were unique molecular identifiers, which served to reduce PCR and sequencing biases. A single record per CDR3 protein comes from TCRdb applying MiXCR to the PCR reads. The sample carries roughly 650,000 distinct CDR3 sequences, more than 50% recorded once. CDR3 length equals 15 residues. The V end lost 3 bases, the J end lost 0 bases, and 11 bases lay between the germline ends. In germline, CDR1 is SEHNR, CDR2 FQNEAQ (reference sequence). V gene TRBV7-9 combines with J gene TRBJ1-2; possibly TRBD1 for D (6 bases). The clonotype comes from a girl aged 2 to 10 with multiple sclerosis. Sample: blood. The CDR3 reads CASSFGTPANYGYTF. Here the CDR3 DNA reads TGTGCCAGCAGCTTCGGGACACCGGCTAACTATGGCTACACCTTC.